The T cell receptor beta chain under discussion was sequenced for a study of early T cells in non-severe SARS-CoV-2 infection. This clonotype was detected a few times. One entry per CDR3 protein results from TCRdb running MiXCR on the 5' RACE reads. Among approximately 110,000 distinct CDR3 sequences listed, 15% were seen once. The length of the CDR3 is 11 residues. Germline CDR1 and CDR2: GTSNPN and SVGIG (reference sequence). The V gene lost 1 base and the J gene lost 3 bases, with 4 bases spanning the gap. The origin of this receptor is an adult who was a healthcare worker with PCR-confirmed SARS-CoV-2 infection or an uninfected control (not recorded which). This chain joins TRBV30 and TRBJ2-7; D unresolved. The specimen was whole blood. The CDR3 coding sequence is TGTGCCTGGAGTGGGGTCTACGAGCAGTACTTC. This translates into CAWSGVYEQYF.